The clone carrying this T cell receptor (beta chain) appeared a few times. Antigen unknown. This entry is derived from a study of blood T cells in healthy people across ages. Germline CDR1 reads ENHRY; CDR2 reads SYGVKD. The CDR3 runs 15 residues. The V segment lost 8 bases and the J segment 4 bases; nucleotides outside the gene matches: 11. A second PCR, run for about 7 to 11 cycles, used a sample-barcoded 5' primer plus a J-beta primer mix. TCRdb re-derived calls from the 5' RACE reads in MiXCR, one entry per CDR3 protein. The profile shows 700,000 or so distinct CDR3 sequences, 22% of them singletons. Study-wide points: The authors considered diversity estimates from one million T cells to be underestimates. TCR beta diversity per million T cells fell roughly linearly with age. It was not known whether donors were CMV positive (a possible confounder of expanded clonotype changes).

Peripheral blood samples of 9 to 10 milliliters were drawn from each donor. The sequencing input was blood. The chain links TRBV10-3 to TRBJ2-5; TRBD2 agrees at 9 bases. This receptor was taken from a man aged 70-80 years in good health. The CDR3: CAIGAISGGAETQYF. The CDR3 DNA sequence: TGTGCCATCGGAGCAATTAGCGGGGGAGCAGAGACCCAGTACTTC.